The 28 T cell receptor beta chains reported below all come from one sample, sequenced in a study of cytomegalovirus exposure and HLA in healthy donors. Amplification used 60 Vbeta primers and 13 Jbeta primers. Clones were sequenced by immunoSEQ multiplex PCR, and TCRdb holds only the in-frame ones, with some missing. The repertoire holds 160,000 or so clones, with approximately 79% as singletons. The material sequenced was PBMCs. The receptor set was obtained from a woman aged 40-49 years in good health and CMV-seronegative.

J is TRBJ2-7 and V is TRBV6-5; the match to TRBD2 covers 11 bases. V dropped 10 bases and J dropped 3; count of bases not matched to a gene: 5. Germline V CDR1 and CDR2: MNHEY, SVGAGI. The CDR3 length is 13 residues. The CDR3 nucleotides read TGTGCCACAACTAGCGGGAGATTCTACGAGCAGTACTTC. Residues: CATTSGRFYEQYF.

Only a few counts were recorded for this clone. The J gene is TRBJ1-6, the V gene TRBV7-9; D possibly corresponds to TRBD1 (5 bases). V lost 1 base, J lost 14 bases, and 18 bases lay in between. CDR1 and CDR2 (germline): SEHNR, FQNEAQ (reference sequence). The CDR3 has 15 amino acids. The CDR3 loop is CASSLGTGGVGTLHF. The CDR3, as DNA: TGTGCCAGCAGCTTAGGTACGGGGGGTGTTGGAACCCTCCACTTT.

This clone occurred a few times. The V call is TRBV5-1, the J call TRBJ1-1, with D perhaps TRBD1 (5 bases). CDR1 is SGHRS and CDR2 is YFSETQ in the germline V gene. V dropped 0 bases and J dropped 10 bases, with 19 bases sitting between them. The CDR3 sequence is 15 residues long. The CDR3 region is CASSLDPRVKYGAFF. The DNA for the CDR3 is TGCGCCAGCAGCTTGGACCCCAGGGTGAAGTATGGAGCTTTCTTT.

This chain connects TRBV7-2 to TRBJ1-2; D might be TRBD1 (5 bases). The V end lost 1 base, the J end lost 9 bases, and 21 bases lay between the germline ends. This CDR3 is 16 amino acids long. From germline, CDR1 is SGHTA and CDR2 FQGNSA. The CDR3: CASSLGQISGLSSYTF. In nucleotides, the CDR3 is TGTGCCAGCAGCTTAGGGCAGATTTCGGGACTTTCGAGCTACACCTTC.

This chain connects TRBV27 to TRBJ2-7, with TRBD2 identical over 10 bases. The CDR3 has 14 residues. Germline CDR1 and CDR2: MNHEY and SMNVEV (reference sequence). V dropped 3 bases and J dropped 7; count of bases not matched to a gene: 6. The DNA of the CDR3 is TGTGCCAGCAGTTTCGTAGCGGGAGGCCCAGAGCAGTACTTC. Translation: CASSFVAGGPEQYF.

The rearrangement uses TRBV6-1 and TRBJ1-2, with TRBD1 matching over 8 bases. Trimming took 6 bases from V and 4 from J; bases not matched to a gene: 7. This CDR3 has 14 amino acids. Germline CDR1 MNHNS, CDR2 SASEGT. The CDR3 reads CASRLDRAIYGYTF. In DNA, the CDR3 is TGTGCCAGCAGGCTGGACAGGGCCATCTATGGCTACACCTTC.

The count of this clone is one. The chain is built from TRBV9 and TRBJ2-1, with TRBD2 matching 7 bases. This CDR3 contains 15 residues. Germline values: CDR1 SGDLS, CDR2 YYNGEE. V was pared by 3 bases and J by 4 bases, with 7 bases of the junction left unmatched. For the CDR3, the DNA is TGTGCCAGCAGCGCCGTAGCGGGTCTATACAATGAGCAGTTCTTC. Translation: CASSAVAGLYNEQFF.

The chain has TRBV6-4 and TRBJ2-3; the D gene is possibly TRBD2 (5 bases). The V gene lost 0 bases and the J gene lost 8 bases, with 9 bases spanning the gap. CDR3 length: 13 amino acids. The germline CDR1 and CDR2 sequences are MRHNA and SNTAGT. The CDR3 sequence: CASSDSPRGTQYF. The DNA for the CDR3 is TGTGCCAGCAGTGACTCCCCTCGGGGTACGCAGTATTTT.

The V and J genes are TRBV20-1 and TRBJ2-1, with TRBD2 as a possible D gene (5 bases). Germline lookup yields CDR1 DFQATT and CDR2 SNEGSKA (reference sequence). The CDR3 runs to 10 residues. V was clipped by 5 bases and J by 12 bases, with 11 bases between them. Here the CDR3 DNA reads TGCAGTGCTGGACTCACCCCGCAGTTCTTC. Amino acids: CSAGLTPQFF.

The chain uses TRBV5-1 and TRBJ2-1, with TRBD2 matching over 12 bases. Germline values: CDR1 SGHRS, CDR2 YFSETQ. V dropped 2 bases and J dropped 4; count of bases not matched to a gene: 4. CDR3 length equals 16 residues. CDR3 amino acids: CASSFGLAGPYNEQFF. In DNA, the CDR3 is TGCGCCAGCAGCTTCGGACTAGCGGGGCCATACAATGAGCAGTTCTTC.

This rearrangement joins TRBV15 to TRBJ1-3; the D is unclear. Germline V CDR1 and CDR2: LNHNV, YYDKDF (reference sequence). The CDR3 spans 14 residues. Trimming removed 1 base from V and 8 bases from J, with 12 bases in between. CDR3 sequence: CATSRGGSDDTIYF. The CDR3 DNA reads TGTGCCACCAGCAGAGGAGGGTCTGACGACACCATATATTTT. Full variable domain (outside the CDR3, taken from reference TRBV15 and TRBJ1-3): DAMVIQNPRYQVTQFGKPVTLSCSQTLNHNVMYWYQQKSSQAPKLLFHYYDKDFNNEADTPDNFQSRRPNTSFCFLDIRSPGLGDTAMYLCATSRGGSDDTIYFGEGSWLTVV.

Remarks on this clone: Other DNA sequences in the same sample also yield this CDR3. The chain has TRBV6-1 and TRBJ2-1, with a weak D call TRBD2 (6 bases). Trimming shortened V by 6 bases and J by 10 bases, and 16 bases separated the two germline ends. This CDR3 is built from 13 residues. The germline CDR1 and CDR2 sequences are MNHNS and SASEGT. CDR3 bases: TGTGCCAGCAGCCCACGGAGGGATTTAGAGCAGTTCTTC. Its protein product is CASSPRRDLEQFF.

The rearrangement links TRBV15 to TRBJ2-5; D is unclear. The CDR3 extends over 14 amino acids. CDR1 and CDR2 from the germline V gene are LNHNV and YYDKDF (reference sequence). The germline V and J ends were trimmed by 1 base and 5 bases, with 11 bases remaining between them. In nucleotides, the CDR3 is TGTGCCACCAGCAGAGCCCAAGAGCCGGAGACCCAGTACTTC. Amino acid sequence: CATSRAQEPETQYF.

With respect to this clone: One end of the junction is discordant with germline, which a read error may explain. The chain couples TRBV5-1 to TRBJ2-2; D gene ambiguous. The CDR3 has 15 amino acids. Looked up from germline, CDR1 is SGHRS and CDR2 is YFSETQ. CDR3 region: CASSLALQHTGELFF. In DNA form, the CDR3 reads TGTGCCAGCAGCTTGGCCCTACAGCACACCGGGGAGCTGTTTTTT. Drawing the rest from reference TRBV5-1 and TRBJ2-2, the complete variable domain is KAGVTQTPRYLIKTRGQQVTLSCSPISGHRSVSWYQQTPGQGLQFLFEYFSETQRNKGNFPGRFSGRQFSNSRSEMNVSTLELGDSALYLCASSLALQHTGELFFGEGSRLTVL.

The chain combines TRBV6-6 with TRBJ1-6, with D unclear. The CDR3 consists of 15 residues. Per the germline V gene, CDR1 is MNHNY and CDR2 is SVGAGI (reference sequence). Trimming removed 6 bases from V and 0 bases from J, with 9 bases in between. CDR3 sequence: CASREQSSYNSPLHF. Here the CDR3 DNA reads TGTGCCAGCAGAGAACAGAGCTCCTATAATTCACCCCTCCACTTT.

CDR3 sequence: CASSPEQGARQPQHF. Written as DNA, the CDR3 is TGTGCCAGCTCACCGGAACAGGGGGCACGTCAGCCCCAGCATTTT. This chain joins TRBV18 and TRBJ1-5; TRBD1 matches at 9 bases. Per the germline V gene, CDR1 is KGHSH and CDR2 is LQKENI. V trimming: 3 bases; J trimming: 6 bases; junction bases outside the gene matches: 6. This CDR3 contains 15 residues.

CDR3 in amino acids: CASRQGATNQPQHF. The DNA for the CDR3 is TGTGCCAGCAGGCAGGGGGCGACCAATCAGCCCCAGCATTTT. V and J are TRBV2 and TRBJ1-5, with 8 bases identical to TRBD1. This CDR3 is 14 amino acids long. Looked up from germline, CDR1 is SNHLY and CDR2 is FYNNEI. With 6 bases clipped from V and 3 bases from J, the junction kept 4 bases outside the gene matches.

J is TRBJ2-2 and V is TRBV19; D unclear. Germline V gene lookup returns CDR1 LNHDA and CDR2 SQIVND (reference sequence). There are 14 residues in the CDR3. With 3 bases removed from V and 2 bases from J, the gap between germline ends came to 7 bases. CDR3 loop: CASSINRNTGELFF. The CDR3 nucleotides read TGTGCCAGTAGTATTAACAGAAACACCGGGGAGCTGTTTTTT.

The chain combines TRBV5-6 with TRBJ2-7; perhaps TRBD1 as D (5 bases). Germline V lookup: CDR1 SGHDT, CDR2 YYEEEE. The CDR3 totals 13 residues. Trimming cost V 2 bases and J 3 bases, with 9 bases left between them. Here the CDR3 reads CASSLMTVYEQYF. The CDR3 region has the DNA TGTGCCAGCAGCTTAATGACAGTCTACGAGCAGTACTTC.

CDR3 in amino acids: CASSSVKPSRDSQYF. The CDR3 DNA follows: TGTGCCAGCAGCTCCGTAAAACCAAGCCGGGACTCTCAGTATTTT. The chain combines TRBV5-6 with TRBJ2-3; TRBD2 is a possible D gene (6 bases). Germline V gene data show CDR1 as SGHDT and CDR2 as YYEEEE. CDR3 size: 15 residues. Trimming cost V 3 bases and J 12 bases, with 23 bases left between them.

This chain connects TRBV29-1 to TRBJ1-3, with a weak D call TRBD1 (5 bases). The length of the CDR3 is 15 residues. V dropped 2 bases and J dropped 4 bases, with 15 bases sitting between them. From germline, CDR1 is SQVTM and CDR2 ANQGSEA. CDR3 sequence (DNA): TGCAGCGTTGAACGACAGTGGGATGCGGGAAACACCATATATTTT. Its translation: CSVERQWDAGNTIYF.

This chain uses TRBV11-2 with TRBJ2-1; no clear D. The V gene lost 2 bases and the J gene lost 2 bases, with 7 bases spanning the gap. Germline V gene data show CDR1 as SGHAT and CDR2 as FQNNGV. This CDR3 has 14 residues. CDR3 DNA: TGTGCCAGCAGCTTATTGGCAGCCTACAATGAGCAGTTCTTC. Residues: CASSLLAAYNEQFF.

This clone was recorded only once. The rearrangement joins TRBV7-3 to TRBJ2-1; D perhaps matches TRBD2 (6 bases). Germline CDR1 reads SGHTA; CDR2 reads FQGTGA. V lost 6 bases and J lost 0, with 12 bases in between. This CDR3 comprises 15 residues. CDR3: CASSPASASYNEQFF. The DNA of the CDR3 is TGTGCCAGCAGTCCAGCTAGCGCCTCCTACAATGAGCAGTTCTTC.

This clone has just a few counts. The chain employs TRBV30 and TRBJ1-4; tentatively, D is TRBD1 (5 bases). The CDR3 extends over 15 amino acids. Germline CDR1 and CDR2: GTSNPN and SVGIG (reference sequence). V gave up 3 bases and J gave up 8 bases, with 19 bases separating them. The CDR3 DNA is TGTGCCTGGAGCCTTTCGGGGGGGAAAAGGGAAAAACTGTTTTTT. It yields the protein CAWSLSGGKREKLFF.

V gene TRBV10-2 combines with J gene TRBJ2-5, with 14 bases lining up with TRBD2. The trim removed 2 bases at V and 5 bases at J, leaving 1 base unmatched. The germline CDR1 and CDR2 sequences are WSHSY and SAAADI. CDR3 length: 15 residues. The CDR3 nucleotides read TGCGCCAGCAGTGAGGGGACTAGCGGGGGCGAGACCCAGTACTTC. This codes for CASSEGTSGGETQYF.

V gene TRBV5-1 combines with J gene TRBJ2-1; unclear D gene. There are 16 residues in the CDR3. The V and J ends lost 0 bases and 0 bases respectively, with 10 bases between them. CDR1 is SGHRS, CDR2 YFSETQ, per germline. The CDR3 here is CASSLGSQSSYNEQFF. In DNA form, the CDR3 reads TGCGCCAGCAGCTTGGGTAGCCAGAGCTCCTACAATGAGCAGTTCTTC.

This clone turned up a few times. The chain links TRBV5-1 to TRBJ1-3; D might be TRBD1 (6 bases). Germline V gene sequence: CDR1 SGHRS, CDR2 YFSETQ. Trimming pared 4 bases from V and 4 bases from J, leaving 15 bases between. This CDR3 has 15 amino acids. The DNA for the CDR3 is TGCGCCAGCAGCAATTGGGACAAAACAGGAAACACCATATATTTT. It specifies CASSNWDKTGNTIYF.

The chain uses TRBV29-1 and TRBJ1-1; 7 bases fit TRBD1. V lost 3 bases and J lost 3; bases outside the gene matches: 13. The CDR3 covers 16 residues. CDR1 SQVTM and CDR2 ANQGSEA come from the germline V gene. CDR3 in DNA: TGCAGCGTTGAGACAGGGAGTGATTATCGGTACACTGAAGCTTTCTTT. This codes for CSVETGSDYRYTEAFF.